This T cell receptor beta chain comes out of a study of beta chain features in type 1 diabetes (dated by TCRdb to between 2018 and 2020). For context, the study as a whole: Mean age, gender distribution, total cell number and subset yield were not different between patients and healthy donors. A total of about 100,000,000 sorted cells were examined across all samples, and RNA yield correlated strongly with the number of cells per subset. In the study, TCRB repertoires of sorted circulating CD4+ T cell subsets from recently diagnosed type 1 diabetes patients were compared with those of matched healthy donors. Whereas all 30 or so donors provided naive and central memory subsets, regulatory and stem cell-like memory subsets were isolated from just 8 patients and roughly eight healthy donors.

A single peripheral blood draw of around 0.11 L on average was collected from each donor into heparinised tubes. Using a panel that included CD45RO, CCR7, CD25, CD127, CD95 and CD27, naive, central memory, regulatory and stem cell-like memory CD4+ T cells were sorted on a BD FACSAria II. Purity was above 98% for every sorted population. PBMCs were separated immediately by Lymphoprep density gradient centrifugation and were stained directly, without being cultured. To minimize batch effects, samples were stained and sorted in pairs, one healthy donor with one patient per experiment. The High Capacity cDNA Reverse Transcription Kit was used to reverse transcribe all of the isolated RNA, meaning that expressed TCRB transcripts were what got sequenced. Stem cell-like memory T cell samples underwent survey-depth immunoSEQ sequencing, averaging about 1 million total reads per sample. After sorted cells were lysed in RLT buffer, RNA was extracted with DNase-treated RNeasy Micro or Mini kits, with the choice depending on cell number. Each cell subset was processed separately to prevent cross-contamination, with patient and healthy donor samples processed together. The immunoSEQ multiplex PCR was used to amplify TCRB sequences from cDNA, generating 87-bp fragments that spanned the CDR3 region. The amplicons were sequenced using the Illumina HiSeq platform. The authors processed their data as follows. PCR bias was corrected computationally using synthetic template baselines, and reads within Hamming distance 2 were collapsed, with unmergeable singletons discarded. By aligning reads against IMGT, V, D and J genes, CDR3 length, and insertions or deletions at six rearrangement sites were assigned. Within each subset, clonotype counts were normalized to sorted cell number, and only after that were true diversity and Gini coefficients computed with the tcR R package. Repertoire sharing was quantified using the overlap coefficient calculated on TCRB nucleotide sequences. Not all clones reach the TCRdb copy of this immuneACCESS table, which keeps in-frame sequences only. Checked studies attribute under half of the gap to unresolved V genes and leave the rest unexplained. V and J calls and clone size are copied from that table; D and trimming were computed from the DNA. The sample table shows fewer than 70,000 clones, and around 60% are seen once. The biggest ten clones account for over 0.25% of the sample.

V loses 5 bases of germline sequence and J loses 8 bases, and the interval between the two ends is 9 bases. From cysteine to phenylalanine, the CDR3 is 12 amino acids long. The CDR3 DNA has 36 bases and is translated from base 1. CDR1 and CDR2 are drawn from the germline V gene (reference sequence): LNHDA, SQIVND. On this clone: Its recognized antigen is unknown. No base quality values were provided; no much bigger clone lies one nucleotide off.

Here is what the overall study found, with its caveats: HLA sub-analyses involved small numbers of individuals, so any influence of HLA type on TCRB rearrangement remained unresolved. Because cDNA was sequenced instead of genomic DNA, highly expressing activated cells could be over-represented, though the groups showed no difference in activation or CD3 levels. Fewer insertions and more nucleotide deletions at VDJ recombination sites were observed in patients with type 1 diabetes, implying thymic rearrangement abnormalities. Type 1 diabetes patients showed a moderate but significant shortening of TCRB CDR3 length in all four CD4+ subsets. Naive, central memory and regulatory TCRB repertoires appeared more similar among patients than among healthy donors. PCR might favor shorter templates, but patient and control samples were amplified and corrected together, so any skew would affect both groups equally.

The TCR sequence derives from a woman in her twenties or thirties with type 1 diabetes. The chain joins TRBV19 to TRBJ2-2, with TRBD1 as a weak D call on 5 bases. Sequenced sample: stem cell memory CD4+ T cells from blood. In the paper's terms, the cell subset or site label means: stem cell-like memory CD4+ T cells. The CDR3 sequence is CASSPQGGELFF. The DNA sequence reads TGTGCCAGTAGTCCCCAGGGTGGGGAGCTGTTTTTT.